This T cell receptor beta chain was captured in a study of Graves' ophthalmopathy and Graves' hyperthyroidism. Study results and caveats: Most expanded thyroid clonotypes above 0.001 frequency also appeared in blood.

Cases classed as stable hyperthyroidism had no ophthalmopathy within 18 months of follow-up. The sequenced template was RNA, covering the TCR beta CDR3 region. The first round was an RT-PCR with HTBI primers, and the second round was a multiplex PCR. TCRdb passed the multiplex PCR reads through MiXCR, listing each CDR3 protein once. The data hold around 400,000 distinct CDR3 sequences, with around 21% observed a single time. V was trimmed by 2 bases and J by 5 bases, leaving 7 bases between them. The CDR3 covers 13 residues. Worth noting for this clonotype: What it binds is unknown.

The chain recombines TRBV12-3 or TRBV12-4 with TRBJ1-5, with D hard to call. The sequenced sample consisted of peripheral blood. The clonotype was recovered from a woman aged 18-30 years with stable Graves' hyperthyroidism. CDR3 sequence: CASSLKGDQPQHF. The CDR3 DNA reads as TGTGCCAGCAGTTTAAAAGGAGATCAGCCCCAGCATTTT.